A selection of T cell receptor beta chains follows, all from one sample in a study of tumor-infiltrating lymphocytes in primary liver carcinoma. Each CDR3 protein is one row after TCRdb ran MiXCR on the multiplex PCR reads. There are some 120,000 distinct CDR3 sequences in the sample; under 65% occur only once, and less than 10% lies in the top ten. Sequencing was performed on liver tumor tissue from sampling region 3. The receptors were gathered from a woman aged 55-69 years with primary liver carcinoma and hepatitis B virus infection. Each CDR3 is given with its conserved first and last residue. The order of the fields is clone size, D gene, J gene, V gene, CDR3 protein, CDR3 DNA. The D gene is left open where the match is weak. Not every row has a clone size; where given, it reads once, few, many or a size class.

many . TRBJ1-2 TRBV29-1 CSVALLAAENYGYTF TGCAGCGTTGCACTTTTGGCAGCCGAAAACTATGGCTACACCTTC
. . TRBJ2-7 TRBV6-6 CVSSYSGGTATCEQYF TGTGTCAGCAGTTACTCGGGGGGGACAGCTACCTGCGAGCAGTACTTC
. . TRBJ1-1 TRBV9 CASSVEGKGVSEAFF TGTGCCAGCAGCGTGGAGGGCAAGGGAGTCTCTGAAGCTTTCTTT
many . TRBJ1-1 TRBV5-6 CASSLRGGTEAFF TGTGCCAGCAGCTTGAGAGGGGGCACTGAAGCTTTCTTT
. . TRBJ2-3 TRBV21-1 CASSTQIDNTDTQYF TGTGCCAGCAGCACCCAAATAGACAACACAGATACGCAGTATTTT
once . TRBJ1-1 TRBV11-2 CASSLSLNTETFF TGTGCCAGCAGCTTAAGCTTGAACACTGAAACTTTCTTT
once TRBD2 TRBJ2-7 TRBV19 CASSAHPTSGSGYEQYF TGTGCCAGTAGTGCCCATCCGACTAGCGGGAGTGGATACGAGCAGTACTTC
many . TRBJ1-6 TRBV30 CAWSVVGTSTLHF TGTGCCTGGAGTGTTGTCGGAACTTCGACCCTCCACTTT
. . TRBJ1-4 TRBV12-3/TRBV12-4 CDSMGELKGEKLFF TGTGACAGTATGGGGGAGCTTAAGGGTGAAAAACTGTTTTTC
. . TRBJ2-7 TRBV15 CATSRDIRTYEQYF TGTGCCACCAGCAGAGATATCCGTACCTACGAGCAGTACTTC
. . TRBJ2-1 TRBV12-3/TRBV12-4 CASAIYNEQFF TGCGCCAGCGCCATATACAATGAGCAGTTCTTC
. . TRBJ2-1 TRBV4-2 CASSQEARINAQFF TGTGCCAGCAGCCAAGAAGCAAGGATCAATGCGCAGTTCTTC
. TRBD1 TRBJ1-1 TRBV5-1 CASSSGTANTEALF TGCGCCAGCAGCTCAGGGACAGCGAACACTGAAGCTCTCTTT
. . TRBJ2-4 TRBV28 CASNIRAPRMGPKNIQYF TGTGCCAGCAATATCCGGGCCCCTAGGATGGGTCCCAAAAACATTCAGTACTTC
. TRBD2 TRBJ2-3 TRBV5-1 CAGSHSGRSDTQYF TGTGCCGGCAGTCACAGCGGGAGGTCCGATACGCAGTATTTT
once TRBD2 TRBJ2-3 TRBV5-1 CVSSGGRADLDTQYF TGCGTCAGCAGTGGCGGGAGGGCTGACCTAGATACGCAGTATTTT
. . TRBJ1-2 TRBV19 CASSIFDGYTF TGTGCCAGTAGTATATTCGATGGCTACACCTTC
many . TRBJ2-3 TRBV29-1 CSVGTLSVADTQYF TGCAGCGTTGGGACCCTGAGTGTCGCAGATACGCAGTATTTT
. . TRBJ2-3 TRBV28 CASSRGIPGRQYF TGTGCCAGCAGTCGAGGGATCCCGGGACGACAGTATTTT
many . TRBJ1-2 TRBV29-1 CSVGGGGRTNYGYTF TGCAGCGTGGGGGGGGGAGGACGGACCAACTATGGCTACACCTTC
many . TRBJ2-1 TRBV7-8 CASSPGSYNEQFF TGTGCCAGCAGCCCGGGCTCCTACAATGAGCAGTTCTTC
many TRBD1 TRBJ1-2 TRBV7-9 CASSVTGAYGYTF TGTGCCAGCAGCGTAACAGGGGCCTATGGCTACACCTTC
. TRBD1 TRBJ1-6 TRBV11-2 CACSLRQGAFSPFHF TGTGCCTGCAGCTTGAGACAGGGGGCTTTTTCACCCTTCCACTTT
. . TRBJ2-5 TRBV11-1 CATSIVTIFAQETQYF TGTGCCACCAGCATCGTGACAATTTTCGCCCAAGAGACCCAGTACTTC
once TRBD1 TRBJ2-7 TRBV28 CASSKLQGVRAYELYF TGTGCCAGCAGTAAACTACAGGGGGTGAGGGCCTACGAGCTGTACTTC
many TRBD1 TRBJ2-1 TRBV10-3 CAISDHPGTGEENEQFF TGTGCCATCAGTGATCACCCCGGGACAGGAGAAGAGAATGAGCAGTTCTTC
many TRBD1 TRBJ1-5 TRBV10-3 CAISAGQGGSSNQPQHF TGTGCCATCAGTGCCGGACAGGGCGGATCGAGCAATCAGCCCCAGCATTTT
. . TRBJ1-2 TRBV28 CASSTLAGKDGYTF TGTGCCAGCAGCACCCTAGCCGGGAAGGATGGCTACACCTTC
. . TRBJ1-5 TRBV29-1 CSVEPTSGSTGTQHF TGCAGCGTTGAACCGACTAGCGGGAGCACAGGTACGCAGCATTTT
. . TRBJ2-2 TRBV11-2 CASNLNRTGELLF TGTGCCAGCAACTTAAATAGGACTGGGGAGCTGCTTTTT
. . TRBJ1-1 TRBV21-1 CASSIPGQGPTEAFF TGTGCCAGCAGCATCCCGGGACAGGGTCCAACTGAAGCTTTCTTT
. . TRBJ2-7 TRBV28 CASSPPRGHGSYERYF TGTGCCAGCAGCCCCCCCAGGGGCCATGGATCCTACGAGCGGTACTTC
. TRBD2 TRBJ2-7 TRBV11-3 CANSLGTSGMLEQYF TGTGCCAACAGCTTAGGAACTAGCGGGATGCTTGAGCAGTACTTC
. TRBD1 TRBJ1-5 TRBV28 CASSFPTGPDQPQHF TGTGCCAGCAGTTTCCCGACAGGGCCTGACCAGCCCCAGCATTTT
. . TRBJ2-1 TRBV29-1 CSVLEWVGLLNHEQFF TGCAGCGTTCTCGAATGGGTGGGACTGCTTAACCATGAGCAGTTCTTC
many TRBD2 TRBJ2-7 TRBV29-1 CSVEAPETSGRAAGEQYF TGCAGCGTTGAAGCCCCCGAGACTAGCGGGAGGGCTGCAGGCGAGCAGTACTTC
. TRBD1 TRBJ1-3 TRBV12-3/TRBV12-4 CASTLSGGGNTVYF TGTGCCAGCACTTTATCAGGGGGCGGAAACACCGTATATTTT
. TRBD2 TRBJ2-7 TRBV2 CARNVDSGRAHEQYF TGTGCCAGGAATGTGGATAGCGGGAGGGCCCACGAGCAGTACTTC
. TRBD2 TRBJ2-3 TRBV12-3/TRBV12-4 CASGDLGTSTDTQYF TGTGCCAGCGGAGACCTAGGGACTAGCACAGATACACAGTATTTT
once . TRBJ2-1 TRBV11-2 CASSWASESNNEQFF TGTGCCAGCAGCTGGGCTAGCGAATCTAACAATGAGCAGTTCTTC
. . TRBJ2-7 TRBV5-6 CASSLVDGNTYEQYF TGTGCCAGCAGCTTGGTGGACGGGAATACTTACGAGCAATACTTC
many . TRBJ1-4 TRBV12-3/TRBV12-4 CASSLVPLRATEKLFF TGTGCCAGCAGTTTGGTACCACTACGGGCTACTGAAAAACTGTTTTTT
many . TRBJ1-5 TRBV4-1 CASSPYRVADNQPQHF TGCGCCAGCAGCCCCTACAGGGTGGCGGACAATCAGCCCCAGCATTTT